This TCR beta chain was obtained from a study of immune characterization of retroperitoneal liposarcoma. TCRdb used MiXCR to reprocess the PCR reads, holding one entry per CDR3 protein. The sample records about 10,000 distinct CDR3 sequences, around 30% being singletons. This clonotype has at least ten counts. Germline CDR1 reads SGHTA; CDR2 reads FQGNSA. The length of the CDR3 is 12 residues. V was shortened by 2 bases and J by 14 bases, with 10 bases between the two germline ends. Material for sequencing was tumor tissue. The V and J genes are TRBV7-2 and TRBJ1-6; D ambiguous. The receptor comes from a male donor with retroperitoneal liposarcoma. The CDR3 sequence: CASSLRGSALHF. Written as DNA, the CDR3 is TGTGCCAGCAGCTTACGCGGGTCGGCCCTCCACTTT.